A single sample gave rise to the 26 T cell receptor beta chains below, sequenced in a study of breast tumors, draining lymph nodes, adjacent tissues. A single record per CDR3 protein comes from TCRdb applying MiXCR to the multiplex PCR reads. The data hold under 250,000 distinct CDR3 sequences, with roughly 32% observed a single time. The lymph nodes were axillary draining lymph nodes from breast cancer patients. Sequencing was performed on axillary lymph node tissue. These receptors all come from a female donor with breast cancer. Some clones in this sample may be carry-over from other donors' samples.

This clonotype has a count of ten or more. V usage is TRBV20-1 and J usage is TRBJ2-7, with 10 positions matching TRBD1. V was clipped by 4 bases and J by 4 bases; unmatched bases: 4. In germline, CDR1 is DFQATT, CDR2 SNEGSKA (reference sequence). The CDR3 contains 13 residues. The CDR3 loop reads CSATGTGVYEQYF. The CDR3 DNA sequence: TGCAGTGCTACCGGGACAGGGGTTTACGAGCAGTACTTC.

This clonotype was seen more than once but under ten times. A much bigger clone sits one base away, suggesting this may be a read error. The V gene is TRBV6-5, the J gene TRBJ1-4; perhaps TRBD1 as D (5 bases). V lost 11 bases, J lost 8 bases, and 12 bases lay in between. The germline gives CDR1 MNHEY, CDR2 SVGAGI. The CDR3 has 11 residues. In DNA form, the CDR3 reads TGTGCCGCCGGCTGGGACGAAAAACTGTTTTTT. This translates into CAAGWDEKLFF.

V and J are TRBV18 and TRBJ1-4, with 7 bases fitting TRBD1. V shed 3 bases, J shed 8 bases, and the junction held 6 bases outside the gene matches. The CDR3 loop spans 14 amino acids. Germline V gives CDR1 KGHSH, CDR2 LQKENI. CDR3 nucleotide sequence: TGTGCCAGCTCACCCGACAGGGTGACCGAAAAACTGTTTTTT. It encodes CASSPDRVTEKLFF.

The rearrangement uses TRBV9 and TRBJ2-3; the D is unclear. V gave up 4 bases and J gave up 2 bases, with 17 bases separating them. Germline V lookup: CDR1 SGDLS, CDR2 YYNGEE. This CDR3 contains 16 residues. CDR3 sequence reads: CASSLVPLRHTDTQYF. The CDR3 DNA is TGTGCCAGCAGCCTCGTACCCTTACGTCACACAGATACGCAGTATTTT.

This clonotype was counted many times. The V and J genes are TRBV5-4 and TRBJ2-7; 8 positions agree with TRBD1. CDR3 length: 14 residues. Germline CDR1 and CDR2: SGHNT and YYREEE (reference sequence). V lost 4 bases, J lost 2 bases, and 5 bases stayed unmatched. The CDR3 region is CASSPGQAAYEQYF. CDR3 nucleotide sequence: TGTGCCAGCAGCCCGGGACAGGCAGCCTACGAGCAGTACTTC.

This clonotype was recorded many times. This chain links TRBV5-6 with TRBJ1-5, with D hard to call. V was trimmed by 4 bases and J by 5 bases, leaving 7 bases between them. Germline V gives CDR1 SGHDT, CDR2 YYEEEE. There are 12 residues in the CDR3. CDR3 DNA: TGTGCCAGCAGCCTGCGGGATCAGCCCCAGCATTTT. It is translated as CASSLRDQPQHF.

This clonotype has a count of ten or more. J is TRBJ1-5 and V is TRBV30; 9 nucleotides agree with TRBD1. CDR3 length: 15 amino acids. The V segment lost 0 bases and the J segment 4 bases; nucleotides outside the gene matches: 4. In germline, CDR1 is GTSNPN, CDR2 SVGIG (reference sequence). The CDR3 DNA sequence: TGTGCCTGGAGTGTTGGGACAGGGTTGAATCAGCCCCAGCATTTT. This sequence encodes CAWSVGTGLNQPQHF.

This clonotype was counted at least ten times. The chain is built from TRBV15 and TRBJ2-5, with D possibly TRBD2 on 6 matching bases. The CDR3 runs 12 residues. Germline V gene sequence: CDR1 LNHNV, CDR2 YYDKDF (reference sequence). Trimming left V 3 bases short and J 4 bases short, with 6 bases between. Written as DNA, the CDR3 is TGTGCCACCAGCAGGGGGGGAGAGACCCAGTACTTC. Translated, it gives CATSRGGETQYF. Full variable domain (rest looked up from reference TRBV15 and TRBJ2-5): DAMVIQNPRYQVTQFGKPVTLSCSQTLNHNVMYWYQQKSSQAPKLLFHYYDKDFNNEADTPDNFQSRRPNTSFCFLDIRSPGLGDTAMYLCATSRGGETQYFGPGTRLLVL.

For this clonotype: A clone one base away is much larger, so this may be a read error. The chain uses TRBV20-1 and TRBJ2-7, with TRBD1 matching 8 bases. CDR1 is DFQATT and CDR2 is SNEGSKA in the germline V gene (reference sequence). CDR3 length equals 11 residues. The CDR3 DNA reads TGCAGTGCGGACAGGGCGTACGAGCAGTCCTTC. Protein sequence: CSADRAYEQSF.

The rearrangement links TRBV28 to TRBJ2-6; 10 bases line up with TRBD1. The V gene end was trimmed by 6 bases and the J gene end by 1 base; junction bases not matched to a gene: 3. The CDR3 spans 16 residues. Per the germline V gene, CDR1 is MDHEN and CDR2 is SYDVKM. The CDR3, as DNA: TGTGCCAGCAGGGACAGGGGGGGTTCTGGGGCCAACGTCCTGACTTTC. Amino acid sequence: CASRDRGGSGANVLTF.

This clonotype was found many times. CDR3: CASISEAGVTGELFF. In nucleotides, the CDR3 is TGTGCCAGCATTAGTGAAGCGGGGGTAACCGGGGAGCTGTTTTTT. The chain employs TRBV12-3 or TRBV12-4 and TRBJ2-2; TRBD2 matches 8 bases. The CDR3 has 15 residues. V trimming: 7 bases; J trimming: 5 bases; junction bases outside the gene matches: 9.

This clonotype was recorded many times. This sequence joins TRBV5-1 and TRBJ2-1; D possibly corresponds to TRBD2 (6 bases). In germline, CDR1 is SGHRS, CDR2 YFSETQ. V was trimmed by 2 bases and J by 2 bases, leaving 11 bases between them. This CDR3 has 15 residues. CDR3 DNA: TGCGCCAGCAGCTTACTTAGCGGTGCCTACAATGAGCAGTTCTTC. Encoded protein: CASSLLSGAYNEQFF.

This clonotype appeared many times. The chain carries TRBV28 and TRBJ2-7; TRBD1 is a possible D gene (6 bases). Germline V lookup: CDR1 MDHEN, CDR2 SYDVKM. V was pared by 6 bases and J by 2 bases, with 8 bases between. The CDR3 runs 12 residues. CDR3 region: CASSGQTYEQYF. CDR3 bases: TGTGCCAGCAGCGGACAGACCTACGAGCAGTACTTC.

This clonotype was seen at least ten times. J is TRBJ2-1 and V is TRBV15, with 7 bases lining up with TRBD1. Per the germline V gene, CDR1 is LNHNV and CDR2 is YYDKDF (reference sequence). V was clipped by 1 base and J by 4 bases; unmatched bases: 7. The CDR3 runs 16 residues. DNA of the CDR3: TGTGCCACCAGCAGAGCTAAGATGGGACAGTACAATGAGCAGTTCTTC. Amino acids: CATSRAKMGQYNEQFF.

This sequence joins TRBV6-1 and TRBJ1-2, with D hard to call. V was cut by 1 base and J by 2 bases, with 23 bases left in between. The CDR3 runs 19 residues. CDR1 is MNHNS, CDR2 SASEGT, per germline. CDR3 coding DNA: TGTGCCAGCAGTGAAGGTTGGGGATCAAGTGTTAGGCGCAACTATGGCTACACCTTC. Its protein is CASSEGWGSSVRRNYGYTF.

The CDR3 DNA follows: TGTGCCAGCAGCTCCGGACTAGCGGGTTACACAGATACGCAGTATTTT. Residues: CASSSGLAGYTDTQYF. The V and J genes are TRBV7-2 and TRBJ2-3; TRBD2 matches 11 bases. CDR3 size: 16 residues. CDR1 is SGHTA and CDR2 is FQGNSA in the germline V gene. V dropped 4 bases and J dropped 2; count of bases not matched to a gene: 5.

J is TRBJ2-1 and V is TRBV29-1; the D gene is possibly TRBD2 (6 bases). The germline V gene has CDR1 SQVTM and CDR2 ANQGSEA. The CDR3 is 14 amino acids. V was pared by 8 bases and J by 5 bases, with 19 bases between. In nucleotides, the CDR3 is TGCAGCTTGGCCCATGAGGGACTTGACAATGAGCAGTTCTTC. This encodes CSLAHEGLDNEQFF.

This chain uses TRBV28 with TRBJ1-4; possible D gene TRBD1, 5 bases. This CDR3 comprises 14 residues. Germline V gives CDR1 MDHEN, CDR2 SYDVKM. V dropped 10 bases and J dropped 5 bases, with 17 bases sitting between them. CDR3 region: CATYSGGVNEKLFF. CDR3 in DNA: TGTGCCACCTATTCGGGGGGGGTAAATGAAAAACTGTTTTTT.

Details on this clonotype: A read error may explain this, as a much larger clone is one base away. The chain joins TRBV5-8 to TRBJ1-2; D remains unclear. The CDR3 consists of 14 residues. Trimming took 0 bases from V and 5 from J, leaving 11 bases between them. The germline gives CDR1 SGHTS, CDR2 YDEGEE. The CDR3, as DNA: TGTGCCAGCAGCTTGGCGGGAACGCGATATGGCTACACCTTC. It codes for CASSLAGTRYGYTF.

The V gene is TRBV19, the J gene TRBJ1-5; TRBD1 agrees at 11 bases. Germline V gene lookup returns CDR1 LNHDA and CDR2 SQIVND (reference sequence). After removal of 7 bases from V and 0 bases from J, the junction contained 5 bases not matched to a gene. There are 16 residues in the CDR3. The CDR3 DNA follows: TGTGCCAGTACCGGGACAGGGGGATATAGCAATCAGCCCCAGCATTTT. It codes for CASTGTGGYSNQPQHF.

Ten or more counts support this clonotype. V and J are TRBV7-9 and TRBJ1-2; a possible D gene is TRBD1 (5 bases). Germline CDR1 is SEHNR and CDR2 is FQNEAQ (reference sequence). Trimming shortened V by 3 bases and J by 0 bases, and 5 bases separated the two germline ends. This CDR3 has 13 amino acids. The CDR3 sequence is CASSLGANYGYTF. DNA of the CDR3: TGTGCCAGCAGCTTGGGGGCTAACTATGGCTACACCTTC. Looking up the rest from reference TRBV7-9 and TRBJ1-2 gives the full variable domain: DTGVSQNPRHKITKRGQNVTFRCDPISEHNRLYWYRQTLGQGPEFLTYFQNEAQLEKSRLLSDRFSAERPKGSFSTLEIQRTEQGDSAMYLCASSLGANYGYTFGSGTRLTVV.

This clonotype was counted ten times or more. A read error may be the cause here, since a much bigger clone is one base away. The genes are TRBV7-2 and TRBJ2-5; D ambiguous. Per germline, CDR1 SGHTA and CDR2 FQGNSA. This CDR3 is built from 15 residues. In nucleotides, the CDR3 is TGTGCCAGCAGCATGGCCGGCATGCCCCACGAGACCCAGCACTTC. It codes for CASSMAGMPHETQHF. The variable domain in full, completed from reference TRBV7-2 and TRBJ2-5, reads GAGVSQSPSNKVTEKGKDVELRCDPISGHTALYWYRQSLGQGLEFLIYFQGNSAPDKSGLPSDRFSAERTGGSVSTLTIQRTQQEDSAVYLCASSMAGMPHETQHFGPGTRLLVL.

V is TRBV20-1 and J is TRBJ2-1; 10 nucleotides line up with TRBD1. Germline loops: CDR1 DFQATT, CDR2 SNEGSKA (reference sequence). V was pared by 5 bases and J by 7 bases, with 11 bases of the junction left unmatched. The CDR3 consists of 15 residues. For the CDR3, the DNA is TGCAGTGCTCCCGGACAGGGGGAGGGCCGTAATGAGCAGTTCTTC. Translated, it gives CSAPGQGEGRNEQFF.

This clonotype has more than one count but fewer than ten. The CDR3 region is CASSSLRLPSSGANVLTF. The DNA for the CDR3 is TGTGCCAGCAGTTCCTTGCGACTCCCGTCCTCTGGGGCCAACGTCCTGACTTTC. The rearrangement uses TRBV28 and TRBJ2-6; D call uncertain. This CDR3 contains 18 residues. V was trimmed by 4 bases and J by 0 bases, leaving 16 bases between them. Germline-derived CDR1 and CDR2 are MDHEN and SYDVKM.

This clonotype was picked up many times. The V call is TRBV20-1, the J call TRBJ2-3; 12 nucleotides match TRBD2. CDR1 is DFQATT and CDR2 is SNEGSKA in the germline V gene (reference sequence). Losses at the gene ends were 5 bases for V and 3 bases for J; bases not matched to a gene: 6. This CDR3 comprises 15 residues. CDR3: CSASGGTSGTDTQYF. The CDR3 region has the DNA TGCAGTGCTTCTGGGGGGACTAGCGGGACAGATACGCAGTATTTT.

As to this clonotype: The final CDR3 position lacks the conserved phenylalanine or tryptophan, pointing to a likely read error. The chain combines TRBV7-9 with TRBJ2-7; D gene uncertain. The CDR3 is 14 residues long. Germline V CDR1 and CDR2: SEHNR, FQNEAQ (reference sequence). Trimming took off 5 bases at V and 1 base at J, with 12 bases between the two ends. The chain's CDR3 is CASSPMDGSYEQYL. CDR3 DNA: TGTGCCAGCAGCCCTATGGACGGTTCCTACGAGCAGTACCTC.